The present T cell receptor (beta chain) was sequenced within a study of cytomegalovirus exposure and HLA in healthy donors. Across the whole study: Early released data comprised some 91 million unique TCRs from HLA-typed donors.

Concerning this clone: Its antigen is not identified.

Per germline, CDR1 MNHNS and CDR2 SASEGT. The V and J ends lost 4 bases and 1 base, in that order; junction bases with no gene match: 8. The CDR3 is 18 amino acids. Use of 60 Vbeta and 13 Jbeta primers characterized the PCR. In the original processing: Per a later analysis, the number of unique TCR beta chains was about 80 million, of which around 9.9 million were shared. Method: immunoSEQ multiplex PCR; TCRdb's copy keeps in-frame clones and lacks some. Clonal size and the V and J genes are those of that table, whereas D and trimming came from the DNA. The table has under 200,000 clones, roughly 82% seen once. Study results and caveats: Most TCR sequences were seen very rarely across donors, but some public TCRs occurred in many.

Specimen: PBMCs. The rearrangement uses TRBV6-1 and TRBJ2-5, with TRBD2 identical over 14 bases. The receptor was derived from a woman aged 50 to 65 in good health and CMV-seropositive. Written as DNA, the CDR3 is TGTGCCAGCAGTGCGGGACTAGCGGGGGCCCGAATCCAAGAGACCCAGTACTTC. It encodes CASSAGLAGARIQETQYF.